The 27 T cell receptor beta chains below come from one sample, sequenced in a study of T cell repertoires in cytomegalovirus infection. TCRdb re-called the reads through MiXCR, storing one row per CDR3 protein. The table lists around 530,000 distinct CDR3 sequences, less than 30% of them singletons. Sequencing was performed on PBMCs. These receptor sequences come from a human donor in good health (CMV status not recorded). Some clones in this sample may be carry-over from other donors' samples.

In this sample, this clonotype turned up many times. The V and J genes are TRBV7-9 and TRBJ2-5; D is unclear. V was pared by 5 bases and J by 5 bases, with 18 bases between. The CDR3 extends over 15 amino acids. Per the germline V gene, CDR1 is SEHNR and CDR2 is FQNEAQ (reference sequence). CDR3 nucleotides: TGTGCCAGCAGCCTCGCGGCCGCTAGTGGGGAGACCCAGTACTTC. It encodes CASSLAAASGETQYF.

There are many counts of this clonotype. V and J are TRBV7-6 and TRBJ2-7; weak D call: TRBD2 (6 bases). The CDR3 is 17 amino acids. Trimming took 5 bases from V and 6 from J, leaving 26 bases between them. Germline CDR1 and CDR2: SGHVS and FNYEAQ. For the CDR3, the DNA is TGTGCCAGCAGCCCTAAGGTTCCGGGAGCACCGGCCGGCGAGCAGTACGTC. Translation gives CASSPKVPGAPAGEQYV.

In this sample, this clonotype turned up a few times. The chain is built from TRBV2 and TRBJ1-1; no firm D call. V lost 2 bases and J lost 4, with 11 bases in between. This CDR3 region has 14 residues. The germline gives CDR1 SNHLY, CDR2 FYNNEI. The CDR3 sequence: CASSEFGGFTEAFF. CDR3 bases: TGTGCCAGCAGTGAATTTGGCGGGTTCACTGAAGCTTTCTTT.

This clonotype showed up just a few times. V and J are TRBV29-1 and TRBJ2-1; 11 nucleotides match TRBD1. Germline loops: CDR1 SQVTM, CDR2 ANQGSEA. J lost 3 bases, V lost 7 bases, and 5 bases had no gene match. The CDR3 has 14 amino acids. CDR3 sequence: CSALGTGGYNEQFF. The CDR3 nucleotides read TGCAGCGCCCTCGGGACAGGGGGCTACAATGAGCAGTTCTTC.

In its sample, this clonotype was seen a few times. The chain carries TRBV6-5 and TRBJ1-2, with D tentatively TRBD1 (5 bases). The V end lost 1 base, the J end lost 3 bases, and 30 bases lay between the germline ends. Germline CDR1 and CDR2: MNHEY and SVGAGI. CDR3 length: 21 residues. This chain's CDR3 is CASSYFPGPTEYPTDHYGYTF. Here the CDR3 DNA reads TGTGCCAGCAGTTACTTTCCAGGGCCAACGGAGTACCCGACGGATCACTATGGCTACACCTTC.

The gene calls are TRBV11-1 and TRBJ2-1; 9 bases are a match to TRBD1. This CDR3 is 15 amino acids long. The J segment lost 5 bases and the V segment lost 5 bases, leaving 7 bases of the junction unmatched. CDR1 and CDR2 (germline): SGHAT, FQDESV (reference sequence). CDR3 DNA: TGTGCCAGCAGCACGTCCGGGACAGGGAACAATGAGCAGTTCTTC. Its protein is CASSTSGTGNNEQFF.

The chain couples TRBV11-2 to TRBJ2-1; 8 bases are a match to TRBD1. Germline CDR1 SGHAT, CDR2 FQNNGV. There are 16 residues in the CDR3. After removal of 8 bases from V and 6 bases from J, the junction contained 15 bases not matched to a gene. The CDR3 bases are TGTGCCAGCGGCCCTCGGTTGGACAGGGTCGCCAATGAGCAGTTCTTC. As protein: CASGPRLDRVANEQFF.

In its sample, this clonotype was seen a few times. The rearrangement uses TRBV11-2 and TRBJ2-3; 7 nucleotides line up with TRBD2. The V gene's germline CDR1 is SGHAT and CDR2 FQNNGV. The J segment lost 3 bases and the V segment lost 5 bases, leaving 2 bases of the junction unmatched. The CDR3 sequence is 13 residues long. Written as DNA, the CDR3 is TGTGCCAGCAGCCCACTAGCGACAGATACGCAGTATTTT. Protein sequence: CASSPLATDTQYF.

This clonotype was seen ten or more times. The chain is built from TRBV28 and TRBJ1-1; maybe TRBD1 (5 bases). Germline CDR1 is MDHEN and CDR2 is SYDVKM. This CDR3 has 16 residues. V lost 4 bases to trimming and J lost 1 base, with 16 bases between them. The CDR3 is CASSSAGVGTNTEAFF. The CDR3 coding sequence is TGTGCCAGCAGTTCCGCCGGGGTAGGGACGAACACTGAAGCTTTCTTT.

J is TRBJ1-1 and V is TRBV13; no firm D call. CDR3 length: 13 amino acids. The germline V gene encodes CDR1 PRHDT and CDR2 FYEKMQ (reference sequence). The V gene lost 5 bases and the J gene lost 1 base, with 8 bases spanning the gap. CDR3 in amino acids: CASSGDKNTEAFF. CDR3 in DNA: TGTGCCAGCAGCGGAGACAAGAACACTGAAGCTTTCTTT.

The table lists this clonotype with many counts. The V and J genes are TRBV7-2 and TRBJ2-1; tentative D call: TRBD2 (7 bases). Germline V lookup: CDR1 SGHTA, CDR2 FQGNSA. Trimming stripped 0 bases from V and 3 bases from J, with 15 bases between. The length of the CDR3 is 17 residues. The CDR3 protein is CASSLAMGGLIYNEQFF. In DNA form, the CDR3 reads TGTGCCAGCAGCTTAGCGATGGGGGGGCTAATCTACAATGAGCAGTTCTTC.

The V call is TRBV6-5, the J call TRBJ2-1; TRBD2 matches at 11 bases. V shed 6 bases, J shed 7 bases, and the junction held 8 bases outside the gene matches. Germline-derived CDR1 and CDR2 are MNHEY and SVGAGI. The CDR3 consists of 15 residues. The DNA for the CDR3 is TGTGCCAGCAGCCGACTAGCGGGAAGGGGGAATGAGCAGTTCTTC. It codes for CASSRLAGRGNEQFF.

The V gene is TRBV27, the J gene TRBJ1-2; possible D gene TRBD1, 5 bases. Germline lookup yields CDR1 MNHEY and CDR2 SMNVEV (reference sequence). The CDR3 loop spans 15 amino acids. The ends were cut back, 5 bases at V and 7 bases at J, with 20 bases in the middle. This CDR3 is CASSPYPDGGGGYTF. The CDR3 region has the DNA TGTGCCAGCAGTCCCTACCCCGACGGGGGTGGTGGCTACACCTTC.

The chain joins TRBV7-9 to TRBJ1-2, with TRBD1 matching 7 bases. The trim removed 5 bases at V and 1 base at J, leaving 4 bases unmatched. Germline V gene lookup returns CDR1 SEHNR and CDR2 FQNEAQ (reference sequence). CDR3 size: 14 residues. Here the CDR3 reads CASSDGQVNYGYTF. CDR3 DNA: TGTGCCAGCAGCGACGGACAGGTTAACTATGGCTACACCTTC.

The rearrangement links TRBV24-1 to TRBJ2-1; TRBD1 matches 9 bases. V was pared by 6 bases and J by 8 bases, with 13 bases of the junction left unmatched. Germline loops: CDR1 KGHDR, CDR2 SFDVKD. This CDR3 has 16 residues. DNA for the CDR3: TGTGCCACCAGTCCTTTAAATAGTGGACAGGGGCATGAGCAGTTCTTC. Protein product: CATSPLNSGQGHEQFF.

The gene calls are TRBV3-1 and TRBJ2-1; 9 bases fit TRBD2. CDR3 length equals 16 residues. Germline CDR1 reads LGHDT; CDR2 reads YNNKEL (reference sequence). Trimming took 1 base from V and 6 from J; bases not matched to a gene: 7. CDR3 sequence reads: CASSQVLASGTNEQFF. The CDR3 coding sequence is TGTGCCAGCAGCCAAGTTCTGGCTAGCGGGACCAATGAGCAGTTCTTC.

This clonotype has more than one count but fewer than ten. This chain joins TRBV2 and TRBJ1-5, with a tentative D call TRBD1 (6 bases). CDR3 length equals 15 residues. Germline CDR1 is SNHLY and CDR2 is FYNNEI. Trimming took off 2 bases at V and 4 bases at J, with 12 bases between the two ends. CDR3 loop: CASSEQGSGNQPQHF. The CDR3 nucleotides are TGTGCCAGCAGTGAACAGGGGTCTGGAAATCAGCCCCAGCATTTT.

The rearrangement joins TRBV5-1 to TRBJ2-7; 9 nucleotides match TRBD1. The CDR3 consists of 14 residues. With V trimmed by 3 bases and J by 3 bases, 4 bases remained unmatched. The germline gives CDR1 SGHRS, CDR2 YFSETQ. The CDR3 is CASSSGQGFYEQYF. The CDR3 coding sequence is TGCGCCAGCAGCTCGGGACAGGGATTCTACGAGCAGTACTTC.

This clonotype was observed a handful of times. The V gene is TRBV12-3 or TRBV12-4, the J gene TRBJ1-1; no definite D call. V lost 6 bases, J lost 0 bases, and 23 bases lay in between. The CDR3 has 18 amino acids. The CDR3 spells CASRHHASVRSMNTEAFF. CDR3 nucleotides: TGTGCCAGCAGACACCACGCGTCTGTCAGAAGCATGAACACTGAAGCTTTCTTT.

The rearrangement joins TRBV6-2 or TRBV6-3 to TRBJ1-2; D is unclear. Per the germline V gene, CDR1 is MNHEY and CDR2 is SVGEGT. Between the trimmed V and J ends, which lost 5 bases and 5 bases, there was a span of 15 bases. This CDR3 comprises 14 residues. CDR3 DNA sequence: TGTGCCAGCAGTACCTTGGACGGCCATTATGGCTACACCTTC. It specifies CASSTLDGHYGYTF.

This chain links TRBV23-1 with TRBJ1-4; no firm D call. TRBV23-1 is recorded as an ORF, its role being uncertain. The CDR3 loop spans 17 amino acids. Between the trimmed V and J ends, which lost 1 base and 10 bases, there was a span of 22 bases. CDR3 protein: CASSQWKGKVVVGKLFF. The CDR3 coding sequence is TGCGCCAGCAGTCAATGGAAAGGGAAGGTGGTGGTTGGAAAACTGTTTTTT.

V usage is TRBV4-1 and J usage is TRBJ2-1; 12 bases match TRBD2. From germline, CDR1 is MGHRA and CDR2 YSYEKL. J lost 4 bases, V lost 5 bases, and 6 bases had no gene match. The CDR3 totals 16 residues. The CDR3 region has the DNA TGCGCCAGCAGCACACGGACTAGCGGGGTTTACAATGAGCAGTTCTTC. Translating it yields CASSTRTSGVYNEQFF.

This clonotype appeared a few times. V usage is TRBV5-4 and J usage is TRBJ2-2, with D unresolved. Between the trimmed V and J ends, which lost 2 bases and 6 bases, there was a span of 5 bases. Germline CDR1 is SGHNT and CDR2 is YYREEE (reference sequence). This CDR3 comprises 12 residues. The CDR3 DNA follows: TGTGCCAGCAGCTTCGTCGCCGGGGAGCTGTTTTTT. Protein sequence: CASSFVAGELFF.

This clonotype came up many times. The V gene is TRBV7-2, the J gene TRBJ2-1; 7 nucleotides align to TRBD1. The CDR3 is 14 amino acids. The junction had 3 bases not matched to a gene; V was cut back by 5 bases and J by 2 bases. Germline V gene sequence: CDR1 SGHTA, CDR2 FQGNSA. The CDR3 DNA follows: TGTGCCAGCAGCCAGACAGGGACCTACAATGAGCAGTTCTTC. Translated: CASSQTGTYNEQFF. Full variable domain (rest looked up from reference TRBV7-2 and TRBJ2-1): GAGVSQSPSNKVTEKGKDVELRCDPISGHTALYWYRQSLGQGLEFLIYFQGNSAPDKSGLPSDRFSAERTGGSVSTLTIQRTQQEDSAVYLCASSQTGTYNEQFFGPGTRLTVL.

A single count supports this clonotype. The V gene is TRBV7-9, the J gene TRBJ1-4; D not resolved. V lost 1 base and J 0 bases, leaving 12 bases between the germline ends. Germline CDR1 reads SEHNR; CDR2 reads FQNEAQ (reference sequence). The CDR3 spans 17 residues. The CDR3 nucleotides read TGTGCCAGCAGCTTAGGAACGGGGTCCGCAACTAATGAAAAACTGTTTTTT. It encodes CASSLGTGSATNEKLFF.

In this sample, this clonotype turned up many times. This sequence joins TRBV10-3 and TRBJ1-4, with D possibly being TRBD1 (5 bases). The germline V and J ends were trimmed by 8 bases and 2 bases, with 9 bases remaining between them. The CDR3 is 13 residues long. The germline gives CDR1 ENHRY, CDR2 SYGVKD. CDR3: CAISGSTNEKLFF. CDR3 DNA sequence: TGTGCCATCTCAGGGAGTACTAATGAAAAACTGTTTTTT.

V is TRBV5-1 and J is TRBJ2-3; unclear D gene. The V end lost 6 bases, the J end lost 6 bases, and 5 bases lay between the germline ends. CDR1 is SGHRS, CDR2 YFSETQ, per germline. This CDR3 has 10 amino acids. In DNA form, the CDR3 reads TGCGCCAGCATGGGTGATACGCAGTATTTT. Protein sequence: CASMGDTQYF.